The 15 T cell receptor beta chains below come from one sample, sequenced in a study of T-cell memory formation after mild COVID-19. TCRdb reanalysed the 5' RACE reads using MiXCR and keeps one entry per CDR3 protein. The table lists hundreds of thousands of distinct CDR3 sequences, roughly 17% of them singletons. Sequenced: PBMCs or a T cell subset sorted from them (not recorded which). Source of these receptors: an adult woman who had mild COVID-19 (a few samples of this study predate the infection). Cell type and time point are not known.

The chain combines TRBV30 with TRBJ2-7; 8 nucleotides line up with TRBD1. Germline lookup yields CDR1 GTSNPN and CDR2 SVGIG (reference sequence). This CDR3 contains 14 residues. Trimming at V came to 3 bases and at J to 3 bases, leaving 7 bases not matched to a gene. The CDR3 sequence is CAWRPGTGLYEQYF. In DNA, the CDR3 is TGTGCCTGGAGACCGGGGACAGGCCTCTACGAGCAGTACTTC.

V gene TRBV18 combines with J gene TRBJ2-7; D call uncertain. This CDR3 is built from 12 residues. Germline V lookup: CDR1 KGHSH, CDR2 LQKENI. Trimming left V 2 bases short and J 2 bases short, with 4 bases between. The CDR3 region has the DNA TGTGCCAGCTCACCAGTCACCTACGAGCAGTACTTC. This encodes CASSPVTYEQYF.

The chain links TRBV12-3 or TRBV12-4 to TRBJ1-1, with D perhaps TRBD1 (5 bases). The CDR3 length is 16 residues. V dropped 2 bases and J dropped 0 bases, with 13 bases sitting between them. The CDR3: CASSLSDSPMNTEAFF. As DNA, the CDR3 is TGTGCCAGCAGTTTAAGCGACAGCCCCATGAACACTGAAGCTTTCTTT.

The chain uses TRBV20-1 and TRBJ2-7; 10 bases are shared with TRBD2. Germline trimming cut 3 bases from V and 1 base from J; bases unmatched to any gene: 6. The length of the CDR3 is 15 residues. Germline lookup yields CDR1 DFQATT and CDR2 SNEGSKA (reference sequence). CDR3: CSASQRGGTSYEQYF. The CDR3 DNA is TGCAGTGCTAGCCAGCGGGGGGGGACTTCCTACGAGCAGTACTTC.

J is TRBJ2-5 and V is TRBV6-6, with 13 bases matching TRBD2. Germline CDR1 and CDR2: MNHNY and SVGAGI (reference sequence). J was trimmed by 9 bases and V by 2 bases; bases with no gene match: 18. The CDR3 contains 19 residues. CDR3 protein: CASSYPHGTSGREETAQYF. CDR3 nucleotide sequence: TGTGCCAGCAGTTACCCCCATGGAACTAGCGGGAGGGAAGAGACGGCCCAGTACTTC.

V gene TRBV3-1 combines with J gene TRBJ2-3; perhaps TRBD2 as D (5 bases). V lost 3 bases to trimming and J lost 4 bases, with 14 bases between them. The CDR3 is 15 residues long. Germline V gene data show CDR1 as LGHDT and CDR2 as YNNKEL (reference sequence). The CDR3 sequence: CASSHPDYEADTQYF. CDR3 bases: TGTGCCAGCAGCCACCCTGACTACGAAGCAGATACGCAGTATTTT.

This clonotype was picked up many times. Here the CDR3 reads CSVRQGLNQPQHF. The CDR3 DNA sequence: TGCAGCGTTAGACAAGGTCTCAATCAGCCCCAGCATTTT. The chain couples TRBV29-1 to TRBJ1-5; D not certain. The CDR3 loop spans 13 amino acids. Trimming removed 5 bases from V and 3 bases from J, with 11 bases in between. The germline V gene has CDR1 SQVTM and CDR2 ANQGSEA.

This clonotype appeared a few times. This chain links TRBV21-1 with TRBJ2-7; the table's D gene call, TRBD2, was not cross checked with the DNA. TRBV21-1 has pseudogene status. The CDR3 is 16 amino acids. CDR3 nucleotides: TGTGCCAGCAGCAAAGGGGAGGGATTGAGCTCCTACGAGCAGTACTTC. Its translation is CASSKGEGLSSYEQYF.

This clonotype was counted at least ten times. The chain uses TRBV27 and TRBJ2-1, with TRBD1 matching over 10 bases. After removal of 6 bases from V and 3 bases from J, the junction contained 11 bases not matched to a gene. This CDR3 is 17 amino acids long. Germline values: CDR1 MNHEY, CDR2 SMNVEV (reference sequence). The CDR3 protein is CASSETGGSLFYNEQFF. The CDR3 bases are TGTGCCAGCAGCGAGACAGGGGGCTCACTATTCTACAATGAGCAGTTCTTC.

This clonotype has a handful of counts. The rearrangement joins TRBV12-3 or TRBV12-4 to TRBJ2-7, with 7 nucleotides matching TRBD1. This CDR3 has 16 amino acids. The junction had 6 bases not matched to a gene; V was cut back by 0 bases and J by 1 base. The CDR3 DNA reads TGTGCCAGCAGTTTAGCGCCGGACAGGCCGTCCTACGAGCAGTACTTC. Its protein product is CASSLAPDRPSYEQYF.

The rearrangement links TRBV7-3 to TRBJ2-3, with TRBD2 matching 9 bases. The CDR3 runs 14 residues. V was pared by 3 bases and J by 4 bases, with 2 bases of the junction left unmatched. Germline CDR1 is SGHTA and CDR2 is FQGTGA. The CDR3 DNA sequence: TGTGCCAGCAGCTTTAGCGGGAGTCCAGATACGCAGTATTTT. Its translation is CASSFSGSPDTQYF.

The table lists this clonotype with a few counts. The chain employs TRBV10-3 and TRBJ1-1, with D unclear. Per the germline V gene, CDR1 is ENHRY and CDR2 is SYGVKD. Between the trimmed V and J ends, which lost 0 bases and 5 bases, there was a span of 10 bases. The length of the CDR3 is 14 residues. DNA for the CDR3: TGTGCCATCAGTGAGTCCCTAGAGAGGACTGAAGCTTTCTTT. Translation gives CAISESLERTEAFF.

The chain uses TRBV20-1 and TRBJ2-2, with no clear D. CDR1 is DFQATT, CDR2 SNEGSKA, per germline (reference sequence). The V gene lost 6 bases and the J gene lost 1 base, with 9 bases spanning the gap. There are 13 residues in the CDR3. The chain's CDR3 is CSASTENTGELFF. The CDR3 DNA follows: TGCAGTGCGTCCACGGAGAACACCGGGGAGCTGTTTTTT.

This chain uses TRBV7-3 with TRBJ2-3; 14 bases are shared with TRBD2. J gave up 2 bases and V 4 bases, and 5 bases lay outside the gene matches. The germline gives CDR1 SGHTA, CDR2 FQGTGA. The CDR3 length is 17 residues. CDR3 sequence reads: CASSSATSGGVTDTQYF. As DNA, the CDR3 is TGTGCCAGCAGCTCAGCGACTAGCGGGGGGGTCACAGATACGCAGTATTTT.

This clonotype has only a few counts. The chain recombines TRBV4-3 with TRBJ2-5; the match to TRBD2 covers 9 bases. The germline CDR1 and CDR2 sequences are LGHNA and YSLEER. This CDR3 region has 19 residues. V lost 0 bases and J lost 4; bases outside the gene matches: 15. As DNA, the CDR3 is TGCGCCAGCAGCCAAGATCAGTCTTCGGTAGCGGGAGTTCGAGAGACCCAGTACTTC. It specifies CASSQDQSSVAGVRETQYF.